This TCR beta chain was sequenced for a study of T cells in Graves' hyperthyroidism and ophthalmopathy. RNA transcripts yielded amplified TCR beta CDR3 regions. Researchers ran a first-round RT-PCR on the TCR CDR3 using the HTBI primer set. TCRdb re-called the multiplex PCR reads with MiXCR, one entry per CDR3 protein. The data hold a few hundred thousand distinct CDR3 sequences, with around 18% observed a single time. The CDR3 sequence is 14 residues long. The germline gives CDR1 SGHRS, CDR2 YFSETQ. The J segment lost 2 bases and the V segment lost 4 bases, leaving 3 bases of the junction unmatched. The diagnoses drew upon clinical symptoms, serum thyroxine and TRAb, thyroid ultrasound and orbital computed tomography.

This receptor was identified in a woman between 35 and 50 years old with Graves' ophthalmopathy. Sequencing was performed on blood. The chain uses TRBV5-1 and TRBJ2-1; 7 nucleotides align to TRBD1. CDR3 coding DNA: TGCGCCAGCAGCGCGAGGGGGCCCTACAATGAGCAGTTCTTC. It translates to CASSARGPYNEQFF.